This entry concerns a single T cell receptor beta chain. Trimming left V 3 bases short and J 6 bases short, with 16 bases between. Germline V CDR1 and CDR2: SGHRS, YFSETQ. This CDR3 comprises 16 residues. The data were taken from a study of T cell responses to AZD1222 COVID-19 vaccine. Sequenced by immunoSEQ multiplex PCR; TCRdb stores in-frame clones only, minus some. The sample lists 100,000 or so clones, around nine tenths occurring once. Material: peripheral blood, obtained on day 0 of AZD1222 vaccination. The chain combines TRBV5-1 with TRBJ1-6; no clear D gene. The sequence was collected from an adult in good health. CDR3 region: CASSSDPSASNSPLHF. CDR3 coding DNA: TGCGCCAGCAGCTCGGACCCCAGCGCCTCTAATTCACCCCTCCACTTT.